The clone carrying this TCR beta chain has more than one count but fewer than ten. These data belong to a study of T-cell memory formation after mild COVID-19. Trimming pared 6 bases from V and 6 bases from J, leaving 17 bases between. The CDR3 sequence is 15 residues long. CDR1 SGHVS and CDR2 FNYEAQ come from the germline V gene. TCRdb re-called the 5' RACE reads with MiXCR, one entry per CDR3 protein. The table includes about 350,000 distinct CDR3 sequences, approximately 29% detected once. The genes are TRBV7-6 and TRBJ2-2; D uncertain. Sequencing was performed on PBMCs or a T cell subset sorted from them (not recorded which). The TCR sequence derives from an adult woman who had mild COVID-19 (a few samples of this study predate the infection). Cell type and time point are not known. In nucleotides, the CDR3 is TGTGCCAGCAGGTCCCCTGGGTTGGACGCCGGGGAGCTGTTTTTT. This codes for CASRSPGLDAGELFF.